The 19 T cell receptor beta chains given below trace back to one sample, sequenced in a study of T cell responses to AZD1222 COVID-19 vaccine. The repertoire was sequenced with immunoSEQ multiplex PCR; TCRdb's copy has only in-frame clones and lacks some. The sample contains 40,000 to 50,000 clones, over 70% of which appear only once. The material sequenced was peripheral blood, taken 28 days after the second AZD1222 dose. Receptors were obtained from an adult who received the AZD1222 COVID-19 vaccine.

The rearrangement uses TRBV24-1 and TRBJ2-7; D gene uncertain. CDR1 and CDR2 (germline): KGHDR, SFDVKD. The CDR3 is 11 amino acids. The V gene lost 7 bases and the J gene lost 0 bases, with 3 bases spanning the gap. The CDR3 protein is CATSPSYEQYF. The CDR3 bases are TGTGCCACCAGCCCCTCCTACGAGCAGTACTTC.

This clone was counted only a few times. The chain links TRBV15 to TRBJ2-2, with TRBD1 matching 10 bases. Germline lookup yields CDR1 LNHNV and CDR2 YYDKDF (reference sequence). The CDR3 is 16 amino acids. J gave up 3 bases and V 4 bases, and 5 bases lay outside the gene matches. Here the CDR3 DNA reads TGTGCCACCAGCAACCCCGGGACAGGGGACACCGGGGAGCTGTTTTTT. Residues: CATSNPGTGDTGELFF.

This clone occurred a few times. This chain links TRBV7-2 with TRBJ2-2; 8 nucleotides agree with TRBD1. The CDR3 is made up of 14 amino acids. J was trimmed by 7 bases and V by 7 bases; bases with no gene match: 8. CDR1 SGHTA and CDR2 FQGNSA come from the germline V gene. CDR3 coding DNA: TGTGCCAGCACCCAGGGGGCGCGGAACGGGGAGCTGTTTTTT. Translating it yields CASTQGARNGELFF.

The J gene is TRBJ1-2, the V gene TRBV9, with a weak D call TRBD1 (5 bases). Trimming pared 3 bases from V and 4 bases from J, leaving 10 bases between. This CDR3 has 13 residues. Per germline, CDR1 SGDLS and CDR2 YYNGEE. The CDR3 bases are TGTGCCAGCAGCGAGGGACGGTCCTATGGCTACACCTTC. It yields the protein CASSEGRSYGYTF. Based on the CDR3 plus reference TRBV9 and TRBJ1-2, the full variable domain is DSGVTQTPKHLITATGQRVTLRCSPRSGDLSVYWYQQSLDQGLQFLIQYYNGEERAKGNILERFSAQQFPDLHSELNLSSLELGDSALYFCASSEGRSYGYTFGSGTRLTVV.

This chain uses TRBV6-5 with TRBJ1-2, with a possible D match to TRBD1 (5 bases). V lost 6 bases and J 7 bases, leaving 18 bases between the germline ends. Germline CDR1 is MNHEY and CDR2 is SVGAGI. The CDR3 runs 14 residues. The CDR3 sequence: CASRTGGNRLGYTF. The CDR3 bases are TGTGCCAGCAGAACGGGGGGGAACCGCCTTGGCTACACCTTC.

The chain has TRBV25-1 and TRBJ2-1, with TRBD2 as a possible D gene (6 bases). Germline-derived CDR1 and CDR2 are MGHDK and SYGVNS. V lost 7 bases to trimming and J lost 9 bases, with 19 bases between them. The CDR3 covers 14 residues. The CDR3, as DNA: TGTGCCAGCATTGGACTAAAGGGAGTATCTGAGCAGTTCTTC. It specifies CASIGLKGVSEQFF. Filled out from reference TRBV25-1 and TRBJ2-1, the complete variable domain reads EADIYQTPRYLVIGTGKKITLECSQTMGHDKMYWYQQDPGMELHLIHYSYGVNSTEKGDLSSESTVSRIRTEHFPLTLESARPSHTSQYLCASIGLKGVSEQFFGPGTRLTVL.

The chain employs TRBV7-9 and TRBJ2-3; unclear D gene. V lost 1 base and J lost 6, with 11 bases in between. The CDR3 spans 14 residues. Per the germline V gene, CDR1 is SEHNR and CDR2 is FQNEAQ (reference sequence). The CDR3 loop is CASSLDKGRDTQYF. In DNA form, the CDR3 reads TGTGCCAGCAGCTTAGATAAGGGAAGGGATACGCAGTATTTT.

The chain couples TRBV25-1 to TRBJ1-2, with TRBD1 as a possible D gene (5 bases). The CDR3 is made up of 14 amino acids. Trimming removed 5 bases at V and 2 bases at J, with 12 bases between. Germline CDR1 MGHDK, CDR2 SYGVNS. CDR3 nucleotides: TGTGCCAGCAGTCCCCCAGGGAGGAACTATGGCTACACCTTC. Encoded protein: CASSPPGRNYGYTF.

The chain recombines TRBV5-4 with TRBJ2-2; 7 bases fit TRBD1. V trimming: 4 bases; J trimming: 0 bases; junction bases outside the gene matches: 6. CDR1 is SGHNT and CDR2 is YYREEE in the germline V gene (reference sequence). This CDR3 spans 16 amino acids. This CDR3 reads CASSLGQAPNTGELFF. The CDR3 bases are TGTGCCAGCAGCCTCGGACAGGCCCCGAACACCGGGGAGCTGTTTTTT.

Written as DNA, the CDR3 is TGTGCCAGTAGTATTCTACGGGGCTCTGGAAACACCATATATTTT. Translated: CASSILRGSGNTIYF. This sequence joins TRBV19 and TRBJ1-3; no reliable D call. This CDR3 has 15 residues. The V gene lost 3 bases and the J gene lost 0 bases, with 9 bases spanning the gap. Germline values: CDR1 LNHDA, CDR2 SQIVND (reference sequence). The whole variable domain, filled in from reference TRBV19 and TRBJ1-3, reads DGGITQSPKYLFRKEGQNVTLSCEQNLNHDAMYWYRQDPGQGLRLIYYSQIVNDFQKGDIAEGYSVSREKKESFPLTVTSAQKNPTAFYLCASSILRGSGNTIYFGEGSWLTVV.

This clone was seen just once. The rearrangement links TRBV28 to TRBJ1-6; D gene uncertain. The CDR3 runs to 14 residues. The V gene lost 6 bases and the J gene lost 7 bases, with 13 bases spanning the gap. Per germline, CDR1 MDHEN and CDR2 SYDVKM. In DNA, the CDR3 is TGTGCCAGCAGGGCTAACCTATTCAATTCACCCCTCCACTTT. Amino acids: CASRANLFNSPLHF.

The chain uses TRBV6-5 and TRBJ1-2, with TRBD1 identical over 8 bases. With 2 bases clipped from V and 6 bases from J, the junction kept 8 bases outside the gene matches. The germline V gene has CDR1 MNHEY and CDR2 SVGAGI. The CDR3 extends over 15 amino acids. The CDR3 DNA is TGTGCCAGCAGTTACGGGCGACAGGGGAGTGATGGCTACACCTTC. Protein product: CASSYGRQGSDGYTF.

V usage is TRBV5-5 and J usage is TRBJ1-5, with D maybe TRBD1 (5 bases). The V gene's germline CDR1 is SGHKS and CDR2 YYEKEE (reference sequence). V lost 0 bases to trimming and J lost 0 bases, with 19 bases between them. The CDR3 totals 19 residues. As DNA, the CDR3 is TGTGCCAGCAGCTTGGCCTATCGGGAAACAGGAAATAGCAATCAGCCCCAGCATTTT. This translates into CASSLAYRETGNSNQPQHF.

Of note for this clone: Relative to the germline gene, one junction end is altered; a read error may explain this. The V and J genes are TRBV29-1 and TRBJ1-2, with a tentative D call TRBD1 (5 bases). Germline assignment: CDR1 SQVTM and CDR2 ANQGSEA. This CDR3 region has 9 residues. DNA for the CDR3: TGCAGCGTTTCCGACAGCCTAGCCTTC. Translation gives CSVSDSLAF.

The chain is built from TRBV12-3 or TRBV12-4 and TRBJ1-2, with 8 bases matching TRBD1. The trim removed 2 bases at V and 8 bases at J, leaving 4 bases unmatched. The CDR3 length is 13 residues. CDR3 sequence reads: CASSLSRGHGYTF. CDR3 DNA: TGTGCCAGCAGTTTATCCAGGGGGCACGGCTACACCTTC.

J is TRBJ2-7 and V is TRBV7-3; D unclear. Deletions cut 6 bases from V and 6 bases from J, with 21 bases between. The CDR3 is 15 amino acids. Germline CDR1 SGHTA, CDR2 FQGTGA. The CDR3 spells CASRPNPAALSEQYF. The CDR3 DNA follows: TGTGCCAGCAGACCCAATCCGGCGGCTTTGTCCGAGCAGTACTTC.

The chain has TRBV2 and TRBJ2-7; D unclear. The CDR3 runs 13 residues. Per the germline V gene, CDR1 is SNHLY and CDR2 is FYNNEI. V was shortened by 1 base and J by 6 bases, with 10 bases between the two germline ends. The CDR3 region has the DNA TGTGCCAGCAGTGAAGGGGGAATGAGCGAGCAGTACTTC. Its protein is CASSEGGMSEQYF.

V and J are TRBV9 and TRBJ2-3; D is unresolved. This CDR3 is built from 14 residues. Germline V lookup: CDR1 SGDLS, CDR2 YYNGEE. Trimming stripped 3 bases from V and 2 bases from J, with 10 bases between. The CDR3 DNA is TGTGCCAGCAGCGCGGCGGTGGTCACAGATACGCAGTATTTT. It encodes CASSAAVVTDTQYF.

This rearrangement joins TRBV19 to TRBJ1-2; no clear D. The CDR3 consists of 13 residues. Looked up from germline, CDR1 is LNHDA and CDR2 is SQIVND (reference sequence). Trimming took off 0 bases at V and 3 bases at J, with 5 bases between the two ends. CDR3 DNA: TGTGCCAGTAGTATAGAGGGGTACTATGGCTACACCTTC. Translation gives CASSIEGYYGYTF.